The clone carrying this T cell receptor beta chain was seen repeatedly, ten times or more. Its antigen is not identified. The data belong to a study of T-cell reconstitution after alpha-beta-depleted transplantation in children. Broader study findings: When one year had passed after transplant, most T-cell counts and diversity came from newly produced T cells.

Unique molecular identifiers were built into the TCRbeta library. TCRdb re-derived calls from the PCR reads in MiXCR, one entry per CDR3 protein. The profile shows about 300,000 distinct CDR3 sequences, over 7.5% of them singletons. V lost 6 bases, J lost 7 bases, and 7 bases stayed unmatched. The germline gives CDR1 DFQATT, CDR2 SNEGSKA (reference sequence). There are 12 residues in the CDR3. The material sequenced was peripheral blood, taken 360 days after TCRalphabeta/CD19-depleted stem cell transplant. This sequence joins TRBV20-1 and TRBJ1-1; TRBD1 agrees at 8 bases. The source of this sequence is a female patient younger than 10 who had a stem cell transplant for Fanconi anemia, so the T cells may come from the graft donor. The CDR3 protein is CSAADRADEAFF. The CDR3, as DNA: TGCAGTGCGGCGGACAGGGCAGATGAAGCTTTCTTT.